This TCR beta chain was sequenced in a study of cytomegalovirus exposure and HLA in healthy donors. The repertoire was sequenced with immunoSEQ multiplex PCR; TCRdb's copy has only in-frame clones and lacks some. The data show 200,000 or so clones, around 83% seen once. The donors were members of the validation cohort comprising 100 to 150 subjects, separate from the approximately 710-subject first cohort. The CDR3 sequence is 16 residues long. CDR1 is KGHSH, CDR2 LQKENI, per germline. The V and J ends lost 0 bases and 2 bases respectively, with 13 bases between them. Sequencing was carried out using PBMCs. The source of this sequence is a woman in her thirties in good health and CMV-seropositive. V and J are TRBV18 and TRBJ1-1; D might be TRBD1 (6 bases). The CDR3 is CASSPPLDSINTEAFF. In DNA, the CDR3 is TGTGCCAGCTCACCACCTCTGGACAGTATAAACACTGAAGCTTTCTTT.